This TCR beta chain comes out of a study of T cell repertoires in cytomegalovirus infection. Background on the study: Alongside well-studied HLA-B-restricted CMV epitopes, recently identified HLA-C-restricted CMV epitopes were also used.

TCRdb recomputed calls from the reads with MiXCR, one row per CDR3 protein. The table lists roughly 800,000 distinct CDR3 sequences, just under 30% of them singletons. Trimming pared 5 bases from V and 0 bases from J, leaving 13 bases between. In germline, CDR1 is SNHLY, CDR2 FYNNEI. The CDR3 totals 15 residues. As regards this clonotype: Its antigen is not known.

The chain employs TRBV2 and TRBJ1-1; no definite D call. The TCR comes from a human donor in good health (CMV status not recorded). Some clones in this sample may be carry-over from other donors' samples. This sample comprised cultured CD8+ T cells from PBMCs, obtained from culture after CMV antigen stimulation. For the CDR3, the DNA is TGTGCCAGCAGTAGAAGCGGGCCCATGAACACTGAAGCTTTCTTT. Protein: CASSRSGPMNTEAFF.